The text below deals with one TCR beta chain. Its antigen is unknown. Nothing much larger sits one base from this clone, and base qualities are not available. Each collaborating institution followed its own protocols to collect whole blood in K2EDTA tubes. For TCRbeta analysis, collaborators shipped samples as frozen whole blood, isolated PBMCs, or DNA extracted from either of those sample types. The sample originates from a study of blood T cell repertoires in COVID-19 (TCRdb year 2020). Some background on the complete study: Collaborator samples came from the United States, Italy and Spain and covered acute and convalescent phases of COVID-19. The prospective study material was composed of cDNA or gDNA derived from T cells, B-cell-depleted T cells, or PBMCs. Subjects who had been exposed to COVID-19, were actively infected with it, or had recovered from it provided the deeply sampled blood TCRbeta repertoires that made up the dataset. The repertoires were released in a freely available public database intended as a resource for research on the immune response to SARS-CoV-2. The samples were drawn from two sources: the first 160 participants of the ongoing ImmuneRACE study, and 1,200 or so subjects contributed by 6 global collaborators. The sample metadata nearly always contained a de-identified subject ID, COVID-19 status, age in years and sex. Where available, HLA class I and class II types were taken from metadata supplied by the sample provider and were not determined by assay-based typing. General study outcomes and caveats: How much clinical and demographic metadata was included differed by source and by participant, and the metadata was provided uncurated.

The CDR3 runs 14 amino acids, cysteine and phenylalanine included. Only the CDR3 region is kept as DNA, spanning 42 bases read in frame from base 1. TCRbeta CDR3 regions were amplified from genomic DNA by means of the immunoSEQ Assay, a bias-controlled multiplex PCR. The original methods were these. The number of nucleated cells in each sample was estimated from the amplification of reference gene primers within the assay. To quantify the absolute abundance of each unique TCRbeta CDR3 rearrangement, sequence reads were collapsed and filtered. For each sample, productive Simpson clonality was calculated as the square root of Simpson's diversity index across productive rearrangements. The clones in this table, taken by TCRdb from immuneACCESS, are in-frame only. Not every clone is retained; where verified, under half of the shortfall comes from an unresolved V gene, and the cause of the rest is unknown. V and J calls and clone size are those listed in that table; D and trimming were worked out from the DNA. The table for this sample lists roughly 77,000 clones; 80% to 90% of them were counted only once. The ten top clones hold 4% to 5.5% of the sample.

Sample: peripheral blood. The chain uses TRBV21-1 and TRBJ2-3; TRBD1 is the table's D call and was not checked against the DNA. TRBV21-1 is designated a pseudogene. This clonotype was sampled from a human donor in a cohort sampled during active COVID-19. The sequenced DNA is TGTGCCAGCAGCGGGACAGGGGGCACAGATACGCAGTATTTT. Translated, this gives CASSGTGGTDTQYF.